A selection of T cell receptor beta chains follows, all from one sample in a study of identifying expanded T cells in peripheral blood. The method was immunoSEQ multiplex PCR; TCRdb's version includes in-frame clones alone and lacks a portion of them. The sample gives approximately 100,000 clones, roughly 86% of which show up once; about 3.9% is in the top ten. The source material was blood. The source of these receptors is a person aged 18-70 years in good health. CDR3s include the opening cysteine and the closing phenylalanine or tryptophan. The order of the fields is V gene, clone size, D gene, J gene, CDR3 protein, CDR3 DNA. D genes are given only for firm matches. Size tells how often a clone was seen (once, few, many) or the class of an expanded clone, and some rows leave it out.

V gene: TRBV28
clone size: NA
D gene: TRBD2
J gene: TRBJ2-3
CDR3 protein: CASSHPGQGGFADTQYF
CDR3 DNA: TGTGCCAGCAGTCACCCCGGGCAGGGAGGGTTCGCAGATACGCAGTATTTT

V gene: TRBV21-1
clone size: NA
D gene: NA
J gene: TRBJ2-5
CDR3 protein: CASSKDPDRPKETQYF
CDR3 DNA: TGTGCCAGCAGCAAAGACCCGGACAGGCCAAAAGAGACCCAGTACTTC

V gene: TRBV7-6
clone size: NA
D gene: TRBD2
J gene: TRBJ2-3
CDR3 protein: CASSLKASGGTDTQYF
CDR3 DNA: TGTGCCAGCAGCTTAAAGGCTAGCGGGGGCACAGATACGCAGTATTTT

V gene: TRBV18
clone size: NA
D gene: TRBD2
J gene: TRBJ2-1
CDR3 protein: CASSPGLAGGPDEQFF
CDR3 DNA: TGTGCCAGCTCACCCGGACTAGCGGGAGGGCCGGATGAGCAGTTCTTC

V gene: TRBV4-2
clone size: NA
D gene: NA
J gene: TRBJ2-7
CDR3 protein: CASSPSAGYEQYF
CDR3 DNA: TGTGCCAGCAGCCCGTCCGCGGGTTACGAGCAGTACTTC

V gene: TRBV4-2
clone size: NA
D gene: NA
J gene: TRBJ2-7
CDR3 protein: CASSQDREPYEQYF
CDR3 DNA: TGTGCCAGCAGCCAAGACAGGGAACCCTACGAGCAGTACTTC

V gene: TRBV23-1
clone size: NA
D gene: NA
J gene: TRBJ1-4
CDR3 protein: CASSQSKASWEKLFF
CDR3 DNA: TGCGCCAGCAGTCAATCGAAAGCGTCTTGGGAAAAACTGTTTTTT

V gene: TRBV6-5
clone size: NA
D gene: TRBD2
J gene: TRBJ2-1
CDR3 protein: CASSPGLAPYNEQFF
CDR3 DNA: TGTGCCAGCAGTCCCGGACTAGCCCCCTACAATGAGCAGTTCTTC

V gene: TRBV6-4
clone size: few
D gene: TRBD2
J gene: TRBJ2-3
CDR3 protein: CASSDSSGGADTQYF
CDR3 DNA: TGTGCCAGCAGTGACTCTAGCGGGGGGGCAGATACGCAGTATTTT

V gene: TRBV30
clone size: NA
D gene: NA
J gene: TRBJ2-7
CDR3 protein: CAWRPGGAYEQYF
CDR3 DNA: TGTGCCTGGAGGCCAGGGGGGGCCTACGAGCAGTACTTC

V gene: TRBV6-6
clone size: NA
D gene: TRBD1
J gene: TRBJ1-1
CDR3 protein: CASSYYDREEDEAFF
CDR3 DNA: TGTGCCAGCAGTTACTACGACAGGGAGGAAGATGAAGCTTTCTTT

V gene: TRBV19
clone size: NA
D gene: NA
J gene: TRBJ2-7
CDR3 protein: CASSIGGFTYEQYF
CDR3 DNA: TGTGCCAGTAGTATTGGGGGATTCACCTACGAGCAGTACTTC

V gene: TRBV5-1
clone size: NA
D gene: TRBD2
J gene: TRBJ2-3
CDR3 protein: CASSWTSGEFSTDTQYF
CDR3 DNA: TGCGCCAGCAGCTGGACTAGCGGGGAGTTTAGCACAGATACGCAGTATTTT

V gene: TRBV9
clone size: NA
D gene: TRBD2
J gene: TRBJ2-5
CDR3 protein: CASSEGTSGGETQYF
CDR3 DNA: TGTGCCAGCAGCGAGGGGACTAGCGGGGGGGAGACCCAGTACTTC

V gene: TRBV7-9
clone size: NA
D gene: NA
J gene: TRBJ2-1
CDR3 protein: CASSSGRWEQFF
CDR3 DNA: TGTGCCAGCAGCTCAGGGAGGTGGGAGCAGTTCTTC

V gene: TRBV2
clone size: NA
D gene: NA
J gene: TRBJ2-1
CDR3 protein: CASREQGPSYNEQFF
CDR3 DNA: TGTGCCAGCAGGGAACAGGGCCCAAGTTACAATGAGCAGTTCTTC

V gene: TRBV30
clone size: NA
D gene: NA
J gene: TRBJ1-6
CDR3 protein: CAWTRRNSPLHF
CDR3 DNA: TGTGCCTGGACGAGACGAAATTCACCCCTCCACTTT

V gene: TRBV15
clone size: few
D gene: TRBD1
J gene: TRBJ1-6
CDR3 protein: CATSRVDRDWAPLHF
CDR3 DNA: TGTGCCACCAGCAGAGTAGACAGGGATTGGGCACCCCTCCACTTT

V gene: TRBV19
clone size: NA
D gene: TRBD2
J gene: TRBJ2-2
CDR3 protein: CASRRGGERGYANTGELFF
CDR3 DNA: TGTGCCAGTCGTAGAGGAGGCGAGCGGGGATACGCGAACACCGGGGAGCTGTTTTTT

V gene: TRBV5-4
clone size: NA
D gene: TRBD1
J gene: TRBJ2-1
CDR3 protein: CASSTQTGTPYNEQFF
CDR3 DNA: TGTGCCAGCAGTACTCAGACAGGGACGCCCTACAATGAGCAGTTCTTC

V gene: TRBV7-9
clone size: once
D gene: NA
J gene: TRBJ2-1
CDR3 protein: CASSLELRDNEQFF
CDR3 DNA: TGTGCCAGCAGCTTAGAACTCCGTGACAATGAGCAGTTCTTC

V gene: TRBV7-2
clone size: NA
D gene: TRBD1
J gene: TRBJ2-7
CDR3 protein: CASSEGQLWEQYF
CDR3 DNA: TGTGCCAGCAGCGAGGGACAGCTTTGGGAGCAGTACTTC

V gene: TRBV6-6
clone size: NA
D gene: NA
J gene: TRBJ2-1
CDR3 protein: CASSTTTSGTYNEQFF
CDR3 DNA: TGTGCCAGCAGTACCACCACTTCCGGGACTTACAATGAGCAGTTCTTC

V gene: TRBV27
clone size: NA
D gene: TRBD2
J gene: TRBJ2-1
CDR3 protein: CASSLSLGRDEQFF
CDR3 DNA: TGTGCCAGCAGTTTATCACTCGGGAGGGATGAGCAGTTCTTC

V gene: TRBV7-9
clone size: NA
D gene: NA
J gene: TRBJ2-7
CDR3 protein: CASSLAGRNEQYF
CDR3 DNA: TGTGCCAGCAGCTTAGCAGGGCGCAACGAGCAGTACTTC

V gene: TRBV27
clone size: NA
D gene: NA
J gene: TRBJ1-1
CDR3 protein: CASSLRKDTEAFF
CDR3 DNA: TGTGCCAGCAGTTTGAGAAAGGACACTGAAGCTTTCTTT

V gene: TRBV7-9
clone size: NA
D gene: NA
J gene: TRBJ2-3
CDR3 protein: CASSLGSKLDTQYF
CDR3 DNA: TGTGCCAGCAGCTTAGGGTCGAAACTAGATACGCAGTATTTT

V gene: TRBV21-1
clone size: NA
D gene: NA
J gene: TRBJ2-6
CDR3 protein: CASSTDTYSGANVLTF
CDR3 DNA: TGTGCCAGCAGCACGGACACCTACTCTGGGGCCAACGTCCTGACTTTC

V gene: TRBV18
clone size: NA
D gene: NA
J gene: TRBJ2-3
CDR3 protein: CASSPIVGRSTDTQYF
CDR3 DNA: TGTGCCAGCTCACCAATCGTGGGTAGAAGCACAGATACGCAGTATTTT

V gene: TRBV4-3
clone size: few
D gene: NA
J gene: TRBJ2-1
CDR3 protein: CASSQVRETYNEQFF
CDR3 DNA: TGCGCCAGCAGCCAAGTACGGGAGACCTACAATGAGCAGTTCTTC

V gene: TRBV15
clone size: few
D gene: TRBD1
J gene: TRBJ2-2
CDR3 protein: CATSSGQDETGELFF
CDR3 DNA: TGTGCCACCAGCAGTGGACAGGACGAAACCGGGGAGCTGTTTTTT

V gene: TRBV7-2
clone size: NA
D gene: TRBD2
J gene: TRBJ2-7
CDR3 protein: CASAGGTSGIYF
CDR3 DNA: TGTGCCAGCGCCGGCGGGACTAGCGGGATTTACTTC

V gene: TRBV7-9
clone size: NA
D gene: TRBD1
J gene: TRBJ1-4
CDR3 protein: CAVRTGATNEKLFF
CDR3 DNA: TGTGCCGTACGTACAGGGGCTACTAATGAAAAACTGTTTTTT

V gene: TRBV27
clone size: NA
D gene: NA
J gene: TRBJ2-5
CDR3 protein: CASSFGDGQETQYF
CDR3 DNA: TGTGCCAGCAGTTTTGGGGACGGACAAGAGACCCAGTACTTC

V gene: TRBV2
clone size: NA
D gene: NA
J gene: TRBJ2-1
CDR3 protein: CASWGNEQFF
CDR3 DNA: TGTGCCAGTTGGGGCAATGAGCAGTTCTTC

V gene: TRBV18
clone size: NA
D gene: NA
J gene: TRBJ2-3
CDR3 protein: CASSPISPGGVKLDTQYF
CDR3 DNA: TGTGCCAGCTCACCAATTAGTCCCGGGGGCGTTAAATTAGATACGCAGTATTTT

V gene: TRBV7-2
clone size: few
D gene: NA
J gene: TRBJ1-2
CDR3 protein: CASSFVYGYTF
CDR3 DNA: TGTGCCAGCAGCTTTGTCTATGGCTACACCTTC

V gene: TRBV29-1
clone size: NA
D gene: NA
J gene: TRBJ2-6
CDR3 protein: CSVETANSGANVLTF
CDR3 DNA: TGCAGCGTTGAGACAGCGAACTCTGGGGCCAACGTCCTGACTTTC

V gene: TRBV28
clone size: once
D gene: NA
J gene: TRBJ2-7
CDR3 protein: CASSALSYEQYF
CDR3 DNA: TGTGCCAGCAGTGCCTTATCCTACGAGCAGTACTTC

V gene: TRBV19
clone size: NA
D gene: TRBD1
J gene: TRBJ1-6
CDR3 protein: CASTPRTGTGSPLHF
CDR3 DNA: TGTGCCAGTACCCCACGGACAGGGACCGGTTCACCCCTCCACTTT

V gene: TRBV28
clone size: NA
D gene: NA
J gene: TRBJ2-7
CDR3 protein: CASSSLARGTDEQYF
CDR3 DNA: TGTGCCAGCAGTTCCCTCGCGAGGGGGACGGACGAGCAGTACTTC

V gene: TRBV4-2
clone size: NA
D gene: TRBD2
J gene: TRBJ2-1
CDR3 protein: CASSFWATTSGNNEQFF
CDR3 DNA: TGTGCCAGCAGCTTCTGGGCCACCACTAGCGGGAACAATGAGCAGTTCTTC

V gene: TRBV27
clone size: large
D gene: NA
J gene: TRBJ1-3
CDR3 protein: CASKGGLSTGNTIYF
CDR3 DNA: TGTGCCAGCAAGGGGGGGCTATCGACTGGAAACACCATATATTTT

V gene: TRBV18
clone size: NA
D gene: NA
J gene: TRBJ2-2
CDR3 protein: CASSHSTNSEVTGELFF
CDR3 DNA: TGTGCCAGCTCACACTCGACCAACTCGGAGGTCACCGGGGAGCTGTTTTTT

V gene: TRBV12-5
clone size: NA
D gene: NA
J gene: TRBJ1-4
CDR3 protein: CASGLVPRRKATNEKLFF
CDR3 DNA: TGTGCTAGTGGTTTGGTACCTCGAAGGAAGGCAACTAATGAAAAACTGTTTTTT

V gene: TRBV19
clone size: NA
D gene: NA
J gene: TRBJ2-5
CDR3 protein: CASSVDDGETQYF
CDR3 DNA: TGTGCCAGTAGTGTTGACGACGGGGAGACCCAGTACTTC

V gene: TRBV6-5
clone size: NA
D gene: TRBD1
J gene: TRBJ1-1
CDR3 protein: CASSYWGQGSAEAFF
CDR3 DNA: TGTGCCAGCAGTTACTGGGGACAGGGGAGCGCTGAAGCTTTCTTT

V gene: TRBV19
clone size: NA
D gene: NA
J gene: TRBJ1-1
CDR3 protein: CASSIFSRTDNTEAFF
CDR3 DNA: TGTGCCAGTAGTATTTTTTCTCGGACAGACAACACTGAAGCTTTCTTT